These 5 T cell receptor beta chains were all obtained from the same sample, sequenced in a study of blood T cell repertoires in COVID-19. TCRdb's copy holds only in-frame clones and misses some; the assay was immunoSEQ multiplex PCR. The sample carries some 200,000 clones, about 85% recorded once. Sequenced input: peripheral blood. The receptors stem from a man between 65 and 85 years old with acute or convalescent COVID-19.

This chain links TRBV7-9 with TRBJ2-2; 8 bases map to TRBD2. From germline, CDR1 is SEHNR and CDR2 FQNEAQ (reference sequence). Trimming at V came to 2 bases and at J to 6 bases, leaving 2 bases not matched to a gene. The CDR3 has 14 residues. The DNA for the CDR3 is TGTGCCAGCAGCTTATCACTAGCGGCCGGGGAGCTGTTTTTT. Amino acid sequence: CASSLSLAAGELFF.

The chain couples TRBV2 to TRBJ2-2; 11 bases line up with TRBD2. Unmatched junction bases numbered 7, after V lost 6 bases and J lost 4 bases. This CDR3 has 16 amino acids. The germline V gene has CDR1 SNHLY and CDR2 FYNNEI. This CDR3 reads CASSVAGGPVTGELFF. CDR3 DNA sequence: TGTGCCAGCAGCGTAGCGGGAGGGCCCGTCACCGGGGAGCTGTTTTTT.

The V and J genes are TRBV27 and TRBJ2-7; 9 nucleotides line up with TRBD1. CDR1 is MNHEY, CDR2 SMNVEV, per germline (reference sequence). With V trimmed by 6 bases and J by 6 bases, 9 bases remained unmatched. This CDR3 has 14 residues. CDR3 in amino acids: CASSLQGALGEQYF. The CDR3 DNA reads as TGTGCCAGCAGCTTACAGGGGGCCCTTGGCGAGCAGTACTTC.

The chain employs TRBV4-1 and TRBJ2-1; TRBD2 might be the D (5 bases). Per germline, CDR1 MGHRA and CDR2 YSYEKL. V was trimmed by 6 bases and J by 4 bases, leaving 10 bases between them. The CDR3 is made up of 13 amino acids. For the CDR3, the DNA is TGCGCCAGCAGGGGTATAGCGTACAATGAGCAGTTCTTC. Encoded protein: CASRGIAYNEQFF.

This chain joins TRBV6-6 and TRBJ1-6; D is undetermined. Germline lookup yields CDR1 MNHNY and CDR2 SVGAGI (reference sequence). This CDR3 has 15 amino acids. The V end was cut by 2 bases, the J end by 5 bases, with 10 bases between. The CDR3 is CASSYGRFDNSPLHF. CDR3 DNA: TGTGCCAGCAGTTACGGCAGATTTGATAATTCACCCCTCCACTTT.